This T cell receptor beta chain stems from a study of shared clonotypes between healthy human individuals. Study results and limitations: Around 5% of naive CD4 clonotypes were common to several donors. Clonotypes shared by all four donors outscored non-shared clonotypes in generation probability.

Concerning this clone: The antigen remains undetermined.

The CDR3 is made up of 17 amino acids. CDR1 and CDR2 from the germline V gene are SGHAT and FQNNGV. V was clipped by 0 bases and J by 0 bases; unmatched bases: 2. Genomic DNA of every subset was divided equally among multiple immunoSEQ plates. For sorted subsets, approximately 0.2 ug DNA per replicate equaled approximately 32,000 T cell genomes. TCRdb's table, derived via immunoSEQ multiplex PCR, lists solely in-frame clones and lacks some. The sample lists some 2,100,000 clones, approximately 94% seen once, with approximately 0.13% in the top ten. The sample taken for sequencing was naive CD4+ T cells sorted from blood. Subset denoted: CD45RA+ positively selected. The chain couples TRBV11-2 to TRBJ2-2; 9 bases are shared with TRBD1. This receptor was obtained from a young man in good health. The CDR3 nucleotides are TGTGCCAGCAGCTTAGATCGGACAGGGGCGAACACCGGGGAGCTGTTTTTT. Translation: CASSLDRTGANTGELFF.